One sample yielded the 30 T cell receptor beta chains listed below, sequenced in a study of blood T cell repertoires in COVID-19. TCRdb's table, derived via immunoSEQ multiplex PCR, lists solely in-frame clones and lacks some. Among about 200,000 clones, about 84% were seen once, and the ten largest hold around 7.4%. Sequencing used PBMCs or T cells enriched from blood (not recorded which). The source is a woman between 35 and 50 years old with acute COVID-19.

This chain uses TRBV5-1 with TRBJ1-6, with TRBD1 matching 10 bases. Germline values: CDR1 SGHRS, CDR2 YFSETQ. The CDR3 extends over 16 amino acids. V lost 5 bases and J lost 7; bases outside the gene matches: 9. CDR3 region: CASRATGGAENSPLHF. The CDR3 DNA is TGCGCCAGCAGGGCGACAGGGGGCGCAGAAAATTCACCCCTCCACTTT. The whole variable domain, remainder taken from reference TRBV5-1 and TRBJ1-6, is KAGVTQTPRYLIKTRGQQVTLSCSPISGHRSVSWYQQTPGQGLQFLFEYFSETQRNKGNFPGRFSGRQFSNSRSEMNVSTLELGDSALYLCASRATGGAENSPLHFGNGTRLTVT.

The J gene is TRBJ1-1, the V gene TRBV28, with unresolved D. The CDR3 totals 13 residues. Deletions cut 3 bases from V and 1 base from J, with 6 bases between. CDR1 is MDHEN, CDR2 SYDVKM, per germline. DNA of the CDR3: TGTGCCAGCAGTTTGACTGAGAACACTGAAGCTTTCTTT. This translates into CASSLTENTEAFF.

The V call is TRBV28, the J call TRBJ1-5; D is unclear. The CDR3 loop spans 14 amino acids. Germline assignment: CDR1 MDHEN and CDR2 SYDVKM. Trimming took off 2 bases at V and 6 bases at J, with 11 bases between the two ends. In DNA form, the CDR3 reads TGTGCCAGCAGTTTAGAGGAGGGTACTCAGCCCCAGCATTTT. Amino acids: CASSLEEGTQPQHF.

This clone was recorded once. This chain joins TRBV9 and TRBJ2-2; D is undetermined. CDR3 size: 15 residues. Between the trimmed V and J ends, which lost 4 bases and 0 bases, there was a span of 10 bases. Germline V lookup: CDR1 SGDLS, CDR2 YYNGEE. CDR3 coding DNA: TGTGCCAGCAGCTTTCAACTAACGAACACCGGGGAGCTGTTTTTT. Translating it yields CASSFQLTNTGELFF.

This clone was found once. The chain employs TRBV6-5 and TRBJ1-5; no clear D. CDR1 and CDR2 from the germline V gene are MNHEY and SVGAGI. The CDR3 sequence is 15 residues long. Deletions cut 6 bases from V and 5 bases from J, with 17 bases between. The CDR3 loop is CASSDAPGPDQPQHF. The CDR3 nucleotides are TGTGCCAGCAGCGATGCCCCGGGTCCCGATCAGCCCCAGCATTTT.

The J gene is TRBJ2-5, the V gene TRBV18; tentative D call: TRBD2 (6 bases). Trimming took off 3 bases at V and 5 bases at J, with 13 bases between the two ends. Per germline, CDR1 KGHSH and CDR2 LQKENI. There are 14 residues in the CDR3. The CDR3 reads CASSPGGQWETQYF. In DNA form, the CDR3 reads TGTGCCAGCTCACCGGGAGGCCAATGGGAGACCCAGTACTTC.

The chain recombines TRBV9 with TRBJ2-1; D is unclear. The ends were cut back, 0 bases at V and 8 bases at J, with 3 bases in the middle. Germline V gene data show CDR1 as SGDLS and CDR2 as YYNGEE. CDR3 length equals 11 residues. The CDR3 protein is CASSVVDEQFF. The CDR3 bases are TGTGCCAGCAGCGTAGTCGATGAGCAGTTCTTC.

This chain uses TRBV5-1 with TRBJ1-3; D uncertain. This CDR3 comprises 19 residues. Trimming left V 0 bases short and J 2 bases short, with 21 bases between. CDR1 and CDR2 from the germline V gene are SGHRS and YFSETQ. CDR3 coding DNA: TGCGCCAGCAGCTTGGAAGGCACCTTGACTGCCGGTACTGGAAACACCATATATTTT. It translates to CASSLEGTLTAGTGNTIYF.

This clone has more than one count but fewer than ten. The chain joins TRBV19 to TRBJ1-6; maybe TRBD1 (5 bases). Germline V gives CDR1 LNHDA, CDR2 SQIVND (reference sequence). The CDR3 totals 15 residues. Trimming took off 4 bases at V and 4 bases at J, with 11 bases between the two ends. CDR3 DNA: TGTGCCAGTAGTAATCGGGGGAGGTATAATTCACCCCTCCACTTT. Translated: CASSNRGRYNSPLHF. The whole variable domain, filled in from reference TRBV19 and TRBJ1-6, reads DGGITQSPKYLFRKEGQNVTLSCEQNLNHDAMYWYRQDPGQGLRLIYYSQIVNDFQKGDIAEGYSVSREKKESFPLTVTSAQKNPTAFYLCASSNRGRYNSPLHFGNGTRLTVT.

This chain links TRBV28 with TRBJ1-2, with D maybe TRBD1 (5 bases). Per germline, CDR1 MDHEN and CDR2 SYDVKM. Trimming cost V 6 bases and J 4 bases, with 15 bases left between them. This CDR3 is built from 14 residues. CDR3 protein: CASSRRQPPYGYTF. As DNA, the CDR3 is TGTGCCAGCAGCCGGCGACAGCCCCCCTATGGCTACACCTTC.

The V call is TRBV18, the J call TRBJ2-3; D may be TRBD1 (8 bases). CDR1 and CDR2 (germline): KGHSH, LQKENI. Trimming left V 4 bases short and J 4 bases short, with 36 bases between. This CDR3 region has 22 residues. CDR3 sequence reads: CASSHTLKYLFRTGRGSDTQYF. The CDR3 bases are TGTGCCAGCTCACATACCCTCAAATACCTGTTTCGGACAGGGAGGGGTTCAGATACGCAGTATTTT.

This clone appeared once. The chain is built from TRBV18 and TRBJ1-5; D gene ambiguous. The CDR3 consists of 15 residues. The germline gives CDR1 KGHSH, CDR2 LQKENI. Deletions cut 3 bases from V and 2 bases from J, with 11 bases between. Written as DNA, the CDR3 is TGTGCCAGCTCACCGTCACAGAACCGCAATCAGCCCCAGCATTTT. As protein: CASSPSQNRNQPQHF.

The rearrangement links TRBV20-1 to TRBJ2-1; TRBD2 agrees at 9 bases. The J segment lost 15 bases and the V segment lost 3 bases, leaving 15 bases of the junction unmatched. Germline V lookup: CDR1 DFQATT, CDR2 SNEGSKA (reference sequence). CDR3 length equals 14 residues. CDR3 amino acids: CSASSLAGSTRGFF. The CDR3 DNA sequence: TGCAGTGCTAGTTCGCTAGCGGGGAGCACAAGGGGGTTCTTC.

This clone was detected a few times. This chain connects TRBV6-6 to TRBJ1-1; D is ambiguous. The CDR3 consists of 13 residues. V gave up 6 bases and J gave up 2 bases, with 10 bases separating them. Germline V CDR1 and CDR2: MNHNY, SVGAGI (reference sequence). The CDR3 sequence is CASRTPGNTEAFF. The DNA of the CDR3 is TGTGCCAGCAGAACCCCAGGCAACACTGAAGCTTTCTTT.

The chain couples TRBV19 to TRBJ2-5; 14 bases are a match to TRBD2. The CDR3 loop spans 15 amino acids. Germline V gene data show CDR1 as LNHDA and CDR2 as SQIVND (reference sequence). V lost 6 bases, J lost 5 bases, and 5 bases stayed unmatched. The CDR3 sequence: CASSPGTSGSETQYF. The CDR3 DNA follows: TGTGCCAGTAGCCCCGGGACTAGCGGGAGCGAGACCCAGTACTTC.

The chain carries TRBV6-4 and TRBJ1-6, with D unresolved. This CDR3 comprises 13 residues. V shed 4 bases and J shed 12 bases, with 13 bases lying between them. Germline V lookup: CDR1 MRHNA, CDR2 SNTAGT. The CDR3 coding sequence is TGTGCCAGCAGTGTCGAACCCCGGAGACCCCTCCACTTT. Its protein product is CASSVEPRRPLHF.

The gene calls are TRBV30 and TRBJ1-1, with a tentative D call TRBD1 (5 bases). Germline V gene lookup returns CDR1 GTSNPN and CDR2 SVGIG (reference sequence). This CDR3 has 13 amino acids. V gave up 5 bases and J gave up 10 bases, with 20 bases separating them. The CDR3 sequence: CAWDPMAGSVAFF. CDR3 nucleotide sequence: TGTGCCTGGGACCCAATGGCAGGGTCGGTAGCTTTCTTT. Using reference TRBV30 and TRBJ1-1 for the parts outside the CDR3, the full variable domain is SQTIHQWPATLVQPVGSPLSLECTVEGTSNPNLYWYRQAAGRGLQLLFYSVGIGQISSEVPQNLSASRPQDRQFILSSKKLLLSDSGFYLCAWDPMAGSVAFFGQGTRLTVV.

V and J are TRBV4-1 and TRBJ2-1, with 9 bases lining up with TRBD2. Trimming took 1 base from V and 7 from J; bases not matched to a gene: 8. CDR1 is MGHRA and CDR2 is YSYEKL in the germline V gene. This CDR3 is built from 16 residues. The DNA of the CDR3 is TGCGCCAGCAGCCAAGTAAGTAGCGGGAGAAGGAATGAGCAGTTCTTC. This encodes CASSQVSSGRRNEQFF.

This chain connects TRBV10-3 to TRBJ2-3; 12 nucleotides agree with TRBD1. Germline V lookup: CDR1 ENHRY, CDR2 SYGVKD. CDR3 size: 15 residues. Trimming removed 6 bases from V and 4 bases from J; junction bases left unmatched: 5. The CDR3 DNA reads TGTGCCATCAGGCCCGGGACAGGGGGCGCAGATACGCAGTATTTT. It codes for CAIRPGTGGADTQYF.

The chain joins TRBV27 to TRBJ2-7, with unresolved D. The V and J ends lost 5 bases and 7 bases respectively, with 12 bases between them. This CDR3 region has 12 residues. Germline CDR1 reads MNHEY; CDR2 reads SMNVEV (reference sequence). The CDR3 bases are TGTGCCAGCAGTCAGAACAGACGTGAGCAGTACTTC. Protein: CASSQNRREQYF.

This chain connects TRBV11-2 to TRBJ1-1, with D hard to call. Trimming removed 6 bases at V and 1 base at J, with 9 bases between. Germline V gene data show CDR1 as SGHAT and CDR2 as FQNNGV. This CDR3 is built from 13 residues. The CDR3 spells CASRFGPNTEAFF. The CDR3 DNA reads TGTGCCAGCAGGTTTGGGCCGAACACTGAAGCTTTCTTT.

V gene TRBV5-1 combines with J gene TRBJ1-3, with D maybe TRBD1 (6 bases). CDR1 SGHRS and CDR2 YFSETQ come from the germline V gene. CDR3 size: 17 residues. V lost 3 bases, J lost 0 bases, and 16 bases lay in between. CDR3 nucleotides: TGCGCCAGCAGCTCGGGACCAACAGGGCCCTCTGGAAACACCATATATTTT. It specifies CASSSGPTGPSGNTIYF.

V gene TRBV24-1 combines with J gene TRBJ2-5; D unclear. The CDR3 length is 12 residues. The V end was cut by 3 bases, the J end by 7 bases, with 8 bases between. Looked up from germline, CDR1 is KGHDR and CDR2 is SFDVKD. The CDR3 region has the DNA TGTGCCACCAGTGATACCCCCGGGACCCAGTACTTC. Translation gives CATSDTPGTQYF.

The chain joins TRBV5-1 to TRBJ1-1; 8 bases match TRBD1. Germline-derived CDR1 and CDR2 are SGHRS and YFSETQ. Germline trimming cut 5 bases from V and 3 bases from J; bases unmatched to any gene: 15. The CDR3 extends over 17 amino acids. In nucleotides, the CDR3 is TGCGCCAGCAGGCGGACCGGGACAGGAAAACCCGACACTGAAGCTTTCTTT. Its protein is CASRRTGTGKPDTEAFF.

This rearrangement joins TRBV28 to TRBJ1-1, with 8 bases aligning to TRBD1. Germline CDR1 reads MDHEN; CDR2 reads SYDVKM. The CDR3 is 15 residues long. V dropped 1 base and J dropped 6; count of bases not matched to a gene: 7. The CDR3 reads CASSLLWTGISEAFF. CDR3 sequence (DNA): TGTGCCAGCAGTTTATTATGGACAGGGATCTCTGAAGCTTTCTTT. Using reference TRBV28 and TRBJ1-1 for the parts outside the CDR3, the full variable domain is DVKVTQSSRYLVKRTGEKVFLECVQDMDHENMFWYRQDPGLGLRLIYFSYDVKMKEKGDIPEGYSVSREKKERFSLILESASTNQTSMYLCASSLLWTGISEAFFGQGTRLTVV.

This clone was counted a single time. The chain employs TRBV19 and TRBJ2-7, with 8 positions matching TRBD1. The CDR3 is 15 amino acids. Per the germline V gene, CDR1 is LNHDA and CDR2 is SQIVND (reference sequence). V shed 3 bases, J shed 0 bases, and the junction held 4 bases outside the gene matches. CDR3 residues: CASSIGQGASYEQYF. The CDR3 DNA reads as TGTGCCAGTAGTATTGGGCAGGGGGCCTCCTACGAGCAGTACTTC.

The chain employs TRBV6-5 and TRBJ2-5, with D perhaps matching TRBD2 (5 bases). V dropped 6 bases and J dropped 3 bases, with 14 bases sitting between them. From germline, CDR1 is MNHEY and CDR2 SVGAGI. The CDR3 is made up of 14 amino acids. The CDR3 reads CASSQGLREETQYF. CDR3 bases: TGTGCCAGCAGCCAAGGACTGAGGGAAGAGACCCAGTACTTC.

V usage is TRBV7-9 and J usage is TRBJ2-7; D not resolved. Trimming removed 2 bases from V and 0 bases from J, with 5 bases in between. This CDR3 comprises 13 residues. Germline-derived CDR1 and CDR2 are SEHNR and FQNEAQ (reference sequence). The CDR3 loop is CASSLTYSYEQYF. For the CDR3, the DNA is TGTGCCAGCAGCTTAACCTACTCCTACGAGCAGTACTTC.

In its sample, this clone was seen a few times. The genes are TRBV2 and TRBJ1-4, with D uncertain. CDR1 and CDR2 (germline): SNHLY, FYNNEI. CDR3 length: 12 residues. V gave up 10 bases and J gave up 2 bases, with 8 bases separating them. DNA for the CDR3: TGTGCCAACAGACGGACTAATGAAAAACTGTTTTTT. Translating gives CANRRTNEKLFF.

The rearrangement uses TRBV28 and TRBJ2-3, with 10 bases matching TRBD2. The trim removed 8 bases at V and 4 bases at J, leaving 15 bases unmatched. The CDR3 extends over 17 amino acids. Per germline, CDR1 MDHEN and CDR2 SYDVKM. In DNA, the CDR3 is TGTGCCAGCGGAACAGCGGGAGGGCCCTCGGCGGCAGATACGCAGTATTTT. It codes for CASGTAGGPSAADTQYF. The full variable domain, with the rest looked up from reference TRBV28 and TRBJ2-3, is DVKVTQSSRYLVKRTGEKVFLECVQDMDHENMFWYRQDPGLGLRLIYFSYDVKMKEKGDIPEGYSVSREKKERFSLILESASTNQTSMYLCASGTAGGPSAADTQYFGPGTRLTVL.